This T cell receptor (beta chain) was sequenced in a study of identical twins. In TCRdb, the 5' RACE reads were re-called with MiXCR into one record per CDR3 protein. The table includes approximately 500,000 distinct CDR3 sequences, approximately 24% detected once. Of note for this clonotype: Its antigen is currently unknown.

Study observations and caveats: Abundant cord blood beta clonotypes carried fewer insertions; memory repertoires showed none.

The CDR3 covers 13 residues. The V end lost 1 base, the J end lost 8 bases, and 10 bases lay between the germline ends. Germline CDR1 SGHDT, CDR2 YYEEEE. The same sample was also used in a study of T cells expressing NK-cell markers. That report notes: The authors applied an anti-gamma-delta TCR antibody in several experiments, and it restricted sorting to alpha-beta TCR T cells. The study did not resolve the HCMV specificity of expanded NKG2C+ T cell clones.

The V and J genes are TRBV5-6 and TRBJ2-1, with D possibly matching TRBD2 (7 bases). Input material: CD4+ T cells sorted from blood. The clonotype comes from a young woman in good health. The CDR3 here is CASSLRGAHEQFF. The CDR3 DNA reads as TGTGCCAGCAGCTTGCGGGGGGCCCATGAGCAGTTCTTC.